The 29 T cell receptor beta chains below all came from one sample that was sequenced in a study of control samples from healthy donors and cancer patients. Method: immunoSEQ multiplex PCR; TCRdb's copy keeps in-frame clones and lacks some. This table has about 160,000 clones, around 90% appearing once. Source material: blood. The source of these receptors is a man aged 25-40 years in good health.

The J gene is TRBJ2-5, the V gene TRBV6-5; unclear D gene. Trimming left V 6 bases short and J 5 bases short, with 19 bases between. This CDR3 comprises 15 residues. Germline loops: CDR1 MNHEY, CDR2 SVGAGI. CDR3 sequence (DNA): TGTGCCAGCAGCACCCTTGGGCCTAGGCTGGAGACCCAGTACTTC. Its translation is CASSTLGPRLETQYF.

The chain links TRBV24-1 to TRBJ2-5; tentatively, D is TRBD2 (5 bases). The CDR3 spans 14 residues. Trimming removed 5 bases at V and 7 bases at J, with 16 bases between. CDR1 and CDR2 (germline): KGHDR, SFDVKD. CDR3 sequence reads: CATSAATKRATQYF. In nucleotides, the CDR3 is TGTGCCACCAGTGCCGCGACCAAGAGGGCGACCCAGTACTTC.

This chain's CDR3 is CASGLWGQGRTGELFF. Here the CDR3 DNA reads TGTGCCAGCGGCCTTTGGGGGCAGGGAAGAACCGGGGAGCTGTTTTTT. The J gene is TRBJ2-2, the V gene TRBV13; D possibly corresponds to TRBD1 (6 bases). CDR1 and CDR2 from the germline V gene are PRHDT and FYEKMQ (reference sequence). The CDR3 sequence is 16 residues long. Trimming took 8 bases from V and 5 from J, leaving 21 bases between them.

This clone came up once. The gene calls are TRBV9 and TRBJ2-1; 11 nucleotides align to TRBD2. Looked up from germline, CDR1 is SGDLS and CDR2 is YYNGEE. The CDR3 spans 15 residues. J lost 1 base, V lost 7 bases, and 4 bases had no gene match. The CDR3 DNA sequence: TGTGCCAGCCGGCCTAGCGGGGGGTCCTACAATGAGCAGTTCTTC. Its translation is CASRPSGGSYNEQFF.

The chain joins TRBV3-1 (or the pseudogene TRBV3-2) to TRBJ1-4, with TRBD1 as a possible D gene (5 bases). The CDR3 has 17 amino acids. Trimming cost V 4 bases and J 5 bases, with 20 bases left between them. Germline lookup yields CDR1 LGHDT and CDR2 YNNKEL (reference sequence). The CDR3 loop reads CASSLLRSGLLNEKLFF. CDR3 sequence (DNA): TGTGCCAGCAGCCTTCTGCGATCGGGACTCTTAAATGAAAAACTGTTTTTT.

This chain connects TRBV2 to TRBJ2-2, with D perhaps TRBD2 (5 bases). CDR3 size: 15 residues. V was trimmed by 7 bases and J by 4 bases, leaving 16 bases between them. Germline V lookup: CDR1 SNHLY, CDR2 FYNNEI. In nucleotides, the CDR3 is TGTGCCAGCATATCGGGAAGGGCAACCACCGGGGAGCTGTTTTTT. Its translation is CASISGRATTGELFF.

The gene calls are TRBV24-1 and TRBJ2-1, with D perhaps TRBD1 (5 bases). Germline CDR1 reads KGHDR; CDR2 reads SFDVKD. The CDR3 totals 16 residues. Trimming removed 4 bases from V and 0 bases from J, with 12 bases in between. CDR3 coding DNA: TGTGCCACCAGTGACGCACAGGTCAGCTCCTACAATGAGCAGTTCTTC. The encoded protein is CATSDAQVSSYNEQFF.

The chain combines TRBV9 with TRBJ2-1, with D unresolved. CDR3 length: 11 residues. V was clipped by 4 bases and J by 9 bases, with 8 bases between them. CDR1 and CDR2 (germline): SGDLS, YYNGEE. This CDR3 is CASSPQSEQFF. Here the CDR3 DNA reads TGTGCCAGCAGCCCCCAATCTGAGCAGTTCTTC.

The J gene is TRBJ2-3, the V gene TRBV25-1; unclear D gene. The CDR3 covers 15 residues. Germline V gene sequence: CDR1 MGHDK, CDR2 SYGVNS. Trimming stripped 2 bases from V and 5 bases from J, with 14 bases between. The CDR3 spells CASSEAGTPRDTQYF. DNA of the CDR3: TGTGCCAGCAGTGAAGCAGGTACCCCGAGAGATACGCAGTATTTT.

This sequence joins TRBV27 and TRBJ2-1, with D maybe TRBD2 (5 bases). V was cut by 4 bases and J by 1 base, with 8 bases left in between. The CDR3 extends over 14 amino acids. Germline V gives CDR1 MNHEY, CDR2 SMNVEV (reference sequence). Here the CDR3 DNA reads TGTGCCAGCAGTTCCAGGAGGTCCTACAATGAGCAGTTCTTC. The encoded protein is CASSSRRSYNEQFF.

The rearrangement uses TRBV6-6 and TRBJ2-7; D remains ambiguous. CDR1 MNHNY and CDR2 SVGAGI come from the germline V gene (reference sequence). There are 12 residues in the CDR3. V dropped 2 bases and J dropped 4 bases, with 6 bases sitting between them. The CDR3 is CASSYGLYEQYF. Here the CDR3 DNA reads TGTGCCAGCAGTTACGGTCTATACGAGCAGTACTTC.

V usage is TRBV5-4 and J usage is TRBJ2-5; TRBD2 aligns across 8 bases. Trimming cost V 4 bases and J 6 bases; bases outside gene matches: 14. Germline CDR1 is SGHNT and CDR2 is YYREEE (reference sequence). The CDR3 contains 16 residues. CDR3 DNA sequence: TGTGCCAGCAGCCGTCCGGCGGGGGGCGAAAGAAAGACCCAGTACTTC. Amino acid sequence: CASSRPAGGERKTQYF.

The chain uses TRBV7-9 and TRBJ2-7; 8 nucleotides align to TRBD1. This CDR3 spans 15 amino acids. The ends lost 1 base at V and 2 bases at J; junction bases unmatched: 4. In germline, CDR1 is SEHNR, CDR2 FQNEAQ (reference sequence). CDR3 nucleotide sequence: TGTGCCAGCAGCTTAGTGGGACAGGTCCCCTACGAGCAGTACTTC. Encoded protein: CASSLVGQVPYEQYF.

The genes are TRBV19 and TRBJ2-3; D remains unclear. Germline V CDR1 and CDR2: LNHDA, SQIVND (reference sequence). V lost 3 bases and J lost 2, with 0 bases in between. The CDR3 contains 11 residues. This CDR3 reads CASSITDTQYF. DNA of the CDR3: TGTGCCAGTAGTATCACAGATACGCAGTATTTT.

The chain employs TRBV11-1 and TRBJ1-4, with D uncertain. The germline gives CDR1 SGHAT, CDR2 FQDESV (reference sequence). This CDR3 is 14 amino acids long. V was trimmed by 3 bases and J by 0 bases, leaving 5 bases between them. DNA for the CDR3: TGTGCCAGCAGCTTTCATGCAACTAATGAAAAACTGTTTTTT. This translates into CASSFHATNEKLFF. Based on the CDR3 plus reference TRBV11-1 and TRBJ1-4, the full variable domain is EAEVAQSPRYKITEKSQAVAFWCDPISGHATLYWYRQILGQGPELLVQFQDESVVDDSQLPKDRFSAERLKGVDSTLKIQPAELGDSAMYLCASSFHATNEKLFFGSGTQLSVL.

With respect to this clone: The junction differs from germline at one of its ends, possibly a read error. This chain connects TRBV3-1 (or the pseudogene TRBV3-2) to TRBJ2-3; D unclear. Germline CDR1 reads LGHDT; CDR2 reads YNNKEL (reference sequence). This CDR3 comprises 11 residues. The CDR3 region is CASTQADTQYF. The CDR3 nucleotides are TGTGCCAGCACCCAAGCAGATACGCAGTATTTT.

The table lists this clone with a few counts. The V call is TRBV4-3, the J call TRBJ1-6; 9 bases align to TRBD1. The CDR3 is 16 amino acids. Trimming cost V 4 bases and J 9 bases; bases outside gene matches: 10. Germline loops: CDR1 LGHNA, CDR2 YSLEER. The CDR3 region has the DNA TGCGCCAGCAGCCGTGAATTGGACAGGGGATCTTCACCCCTCCACTTT. Encoded protein: CASSRELDRGSSPLHF.

The V call is TRBV28, the J call TRBJ2-2, with D possibly being TRBD2 (6 bases). The CDR3 consists of 13 residues. Germline V gene sequence: CDR1 MDHEN, CDR2 SYDVKM. V shed 7 bases and J shed 16 bases, with 22 bases lying between them. The CDR3 DNA sequence: TGTGCCAGCATGCCGGGGACTTCACATTCGCGGTTTTTT. Amino acids: CASMPGTSHSRFF. Using reference TRBV28 and TRBJ2-2 for the parts outside the CDR3, the full variable domain is DVKVTQSSRYLVKRTGEKVFLECVQDMDHENMFWYRQDPGLGLRLIYFSYDVKMKEKGDIPEGYSVSREKKERFSLILESASTNQTSMYLCASMPGTSHSRFFGEGSRLTVL.

This clone came up many times. The chain combines TRBV4-2 with TRBJ2-2, with a tentative D call TRBD2 (5 bases). This CDR3 has 14 residues. Germline lookup yields CDR1 LGHNA and CDR2 YNFKEQ. V gave up 3 bases and J gave up 5 bases, with 10 bases separating them. CDR3 protein: CASSHPSGTGELFF. The DNA for the CDR3 is TGTGCCAGCAGCCACCCAAGCGGAACCGGGGAGCTGTTTTTT.

The chain employs TRBV11-1 and TRBJ1-1; no clear D. In germline, CDR1 is SGHAT, CDR2 FQDESV (reference sequence). This CDR3 has 11 amino acids. The ends were cut back, 6 bases at V and 9 bases at J, with 11 bases in the middle. Here the CDR3 reads CASREMGKAFF. The CDR3 DNA is TGTGCCAGCAGAGAAATGGGGAAAGCTTTCTTT.

This sequence joins TRBV19 and TRBJ2-1; 9 nucleotides agree with TRBD1. Germline trimming cut 7 bases from V and 4 bases from J; bases unmatched to any gene: 5. The CDR3 has 14 residues. CDR1 and CDR2 from the germline V gene are LNHDA and SQIVND (reference sequence). CDR3 in DNA: TGTGCCAGTACTAGGGACAGGGAATACAATGAGCAGTTCTTC. Its translation is CASTRDREYNEQFF.

The CDR3 here is CASSLDRGNEKLFF. The CDR3 region has the DNA TGCGCCAGCAGCCTAGACAGGGGAAATGAAAAACTGTTTTTT. The chain couples TRBV5-1 to TRBJ1-4, with 8 bases fitting TRBD1. The germline CDR1 and CDR2 sequences are SGHRS and YFSETQ. The CDR3 consists of 14 residues. Unmatched junction bases numbered 4, after V lost 4 bases and J lost 5 bases.

This clone is a singleton in its sample. This chain links TRBV23-1 with TRBJ2-7; 10 bases agree with TRBD1. TRBV23-1 is an open reading frame whose function is uncertain. The CDR3 runs 15 residues. V was pared by 0 bases and J by 7 bases, with 6 bases of the junction left unmatched. CDR3: CASSQSGQGCQEQYF. CDR3 coding DNA: TGCGCCAGCAGTCAATCGGGACAGGGGTGTCAAGAGCAGTACTTC.

The chain couples TRBV27 to TRBJ2-2; D unresolved. Per germline, CDR1 MNHEY and CDR2 SMNVEV (reference sequence). V shed 5 bases and J shed 4 bases, with 11 bases lying between them. The CDR3 length is 14 residues. Written as DNA, the CDR3 is TGTGCCAGCAGTCCTCGACCGGGCACCGGGGAGCTGTTTTTT. Protein product: CASSPRPGTGELFF.

The rearrangement links TRBV25-1 to TRBJ1-1; a weak D match, TRBD1 (5 bases). Germline CDR1 MGHDK, CDR2 SYGVNS. The CDR3 length is 16 residues. V was trimmed by 2 bases and J by 1 base, leaving 14 bases between them. The CDR3 DNA reads TGTGCCAGCAGTGAAAATTACCGGGGGAGGAACACTGAAGCTTTCTTT. Translating it yields CASSENYRGRNTEAFF.

The chain uses TRBV24-1 and TRBJ2-1; the D gene is possibly TRBD1 (6 bases). This CDR3 contains 14 residues. The V gene lost 3 bases and the J gene lost 7 bases, with 12 bases spanning the gap. The germline CDR1 and CDR2 sequences are KGHDR and SFDVKD. For the CDR3, the DNA is TGTGCCACCAGTGATCGCATCAGGGGAAATGAGCAGTTCTTC. It specifies CATSDRIRGNEQFF.

J is TRBJ2-1 and V is TRBV7-9, with D possibly matching TRBD2 (6 bases). The V end was cut by 1 base, the J end by 2 bases, with 12 bases between. The V gene's germline CDR1 is SEHNR and CDR2 FQNEAQ (reference sequence). This CDR3 has 16 amino acids. The CDR3 DNA sequence: TGTGCCAGCAGCTTAGTGGGTAGCGGAGCCTACAATGAGCAGTTCTTC. It is translated as CASSLVGSGAYNEQFF.

The chain combines TRBV27 with TRBJ2-1, with unresolved D. This CDR3 is 13 amino acids long. Trimming took 5 bases from V and 5 from J, leaving 10 bases between them. CDR1 and CDR2 (germline): MNHEY, SMNVEV (reference sequence). CDR3: CASSLYRDNEQFF. Here the CDR3 DNA reads TGTGCCAGCAGTCTCTATAGGGACAATGAGCAGTTCTTC.

The V and J genes are TRBV20-1 and TRBJ1-1, with a tentative D call TRBD1 (6 bases). Per the germline V gene, CDR1 is DFQATT and CDR2 is SNEGSKA (reference sequence). V gave up 6 bases and J gave up 6 bases, with 11 bases separating them. This CDR3 spans 11 amino acids. The CDR3 nucleotides read TGCAGTGCCCGGGGGGGCTCTGAAGCTTTCTTT. This gives the protein CSARGGSEAFF.